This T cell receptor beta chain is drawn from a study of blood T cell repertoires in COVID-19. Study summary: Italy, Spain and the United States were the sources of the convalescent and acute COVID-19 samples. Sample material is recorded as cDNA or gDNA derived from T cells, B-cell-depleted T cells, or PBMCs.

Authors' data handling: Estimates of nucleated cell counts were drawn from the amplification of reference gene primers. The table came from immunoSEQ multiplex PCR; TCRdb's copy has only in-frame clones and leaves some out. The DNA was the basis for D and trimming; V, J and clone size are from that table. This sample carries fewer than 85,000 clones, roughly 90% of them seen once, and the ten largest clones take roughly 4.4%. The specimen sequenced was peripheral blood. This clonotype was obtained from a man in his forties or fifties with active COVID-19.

The CDR3 is CASSPTGLLSGNTIYF. The CDR3, as DNA: TGTGCCAGCTCACCAACGGGGTTACTCTCTGGAAACACCATATATTTT. The V and J genes are TRBV18 and TRBJ1-3, with D unresolved. Germline loops: CDR1 KGHSH, CDR2 LQKENI. This CDR3 has 16 amino acids. V was clipped by 2 bases and J by 0 bases, with 11 bases between them.